These T cell receptor beta chains were read from a single sample in a study of glioma-infiltrating T cells. TCRdb re-called the multiplex PCR reads through MiXCR, storing one row per CDR3 protein. This table holds about 140,000 distinct CDR3 sequences, more than 35% found once. The sequenced sample was glioma tissue, nonneoplastic brain tissue, or PBMCs (not recorded which). The origin of the receptors is a human donor with low-grade glioma or glioblastoma, undergoing nonglioma brain surgery, or in good health (not recorded which). The CDR3 runs from the conserved cysteine through the conserved F or W. The order of the fields is J gene, V gene, D gene, clone size, CDR3 protein, CDR3 DNA. D genes are given only for firm matches. The size of a clone is reported for some rows only, either as once, few or many, or as a class for expanded clones.

j_gene: TRBJ2-1; v_gene: TRBV4-1; d_gene: -; abundance: few; CDR3aa: CASRPVEPYNEQFF; CDR3nt: TGCGCCAGCAGACCGGTTGAGCCTTACAATGAGCAGTTCTTC
j_gene: TRBJ2-7; v_gene: TRBV6-6; d_gene: TRBD2; abundance: -; CDR3aa: CASSYLSPGLAGVKYEQYF; CDR3nt: TGTGCCAGCAGTTACCTAAGCCCGGGACTAGCGGGAGTCAAGTACGAGCAGTACTTC
j_gene: TRBJ2-3; v_gene: TRBV3-1; d_gene: TRBD1; abundance: few; CDR3aa: CASSQEQGVGPDTQYF; CDR3nt: TGTGCCAGCAGCCAAGAGCAGGGGGTAGGTCCAGATACGCAGTATTTT
j_gene: TRBJ1-1; v_gene: TRBV6-6; d_gene: -; abundance: once; CDR3aa: CASSYSAEALF; CDR3nt: TGTGCCAGCAGTTACTCGGCTGAAGCTTTGTTT
j_gene: TRBJ1-1; v_gene: TRBV7-2; d_gene: -; abundance: few; CDR3aa: CASSHGLLNTEAFF; CDR3nt: TGTGCCAGCAGCCACGGACTCCTGAACACTGAAGCTTTCTTT
j_gene: TRBJ2-3; v_gene: TRBV7-2; d_gene: TRBD2; abundance: many; CDR3aa: CASSRSGRAEGTDTQYF; CDR3nt: TGTGCCAGCAGCCGTAGCGGGAGGGCGGAAGGCACAGATACGCAGTATTTT
j_gene: TRBJ2-2; v_gene: TRBV20-1; d_gene: -; abundance: -; CDR3aa: CSALDSPNTGELFF; CDR3nt: TGCAGTGCTCTGGACAGCCCGAACACCGGGGAGCTGTTTTTT
j_gene: TRBJ2-1; v_gene: TRBV10-3; d_gene: -; abundance: -; CDR3aa: CAISAGGRGSYNEQFF; CDR3nt: TGTGCCATCAGTGCTGGGGGCAGGGGCTCCTACAATGAGCAGTTCTTC
j_gene: TRBJ2-5; v_gene: TRBV6-1; d_gene: -; abundance: -; CDR3aa: CAGSHTGDSGFLETQYF; CDR3nt: TGTGCCGGCAGTCACACGGGGGACTCTGGTTTCTTGGAGACCCAGTACTTC
j_gene: TRBJ2-3; v_gene: TRBV20-1; d_gene: TRBD2; abundance: few; CDR3aa: CSARTSGIKSTDTQYF; CDR3nt: TGCAGTGCGCGGACTAGCGGGATAAAAAGTACAGATACGCAGTATTTT
j_gene: TRBJ1-2; v_gene: TRBV20-1; d_gene: -; abundance: -; CDR3aa: CSASSANYGYTF; CDR3nt: TGCAGTGCTAGTTCAGCTAACTATGGCTACACCTTC
j_gene: TRBJ1-5; v_gene: TRBV6-1; d_gene: -; abundance: -; CDR3aa: CASTPDRLGNQPQHF; CDR3nt: TGTGCCAGCACTCCGGACAGATTGGGCAATCAGCCCCAGCATTTT
j_gene: TRBJ2-1; v_gene: TRBV28; d_gene: -; abundance: -; CDR3aa: CANSEQPMTNDLYNEQFF; CDR3nt: TGTGCCAACAGTGAGCAACCCATGACTAACGATCTTTACAATGAGCAGTTCTTC
j_gene: TRBJ2-1; v_gene: TRBV20-1; d_gene: -; abundance: few; CDR3aa: CSARDRNRSYNEQFF; CDR3nt: TGCAGTGCTAGAGATAGGAACCGATCCTACAATGAGCAGTTCTTC
j_gene: TRBJ2-5; v_gene: TRBV12-3/TRBV12-4; d_gene: -; abundance: -; CDR3aa: CASSWGRRETQYF; CDR3nt: TGTGCCAGCAGTTGGGGGCGCAGAGAGACCCAGTACTTC
j_gene: TRBJ1-1; v_gene: TRBV6-1; d_gene: -; abundance: many; CDR3aa: CASSSKGGTEAFF; CDR3nt: TGTGCCAGCAGTTCAAAGGGGGGAACTGAAGCTTTCTTT
j_gene: TRBJ2-5; v_gene: TRBV4-1; d_gene: TRBD1; abundance: once; CDR3aa: CASSQVQGAAETQYF; CDR3nt: TGCGCCAGCAGCCAAGTACAGGGGGCCGCAGAGACCCAGTACTTC
j_gene: TRBJ1-3; v_gene: TRBV20-1; d_gene: TRBD1; abundance: few; CDR3aa: CSARGQGAGNTIYF; CDR3nt: TGCAGTGCTAGGGGACAGGGGGCTGGAAACACCATATATTTT
j_gene: TRBJ2-1; v_gene: TRBV24-1; d_gene: TRBD1; abundance: once; CDR3aa: CATSDRTGKGVYNEQFF; CDR3nt: TGTGCCACCAGTGATCGGACAGGGAAGGGGGTCTACAATGAGCAGTTCTTC
j_gene: TRBJ2-1; v_gene: TRBV27; d_gene: -; abundance: -; CDR3aa: CATHRGVVNEQFF; CDR3nt: TGTGCCACCCACCGCGGCGTGGTCAATGAGCAGTTCTTC
j_gene: TRBJ2-5; v_gene: TRBV28; d_gene: -; abundance: -; CDR3aa: CAGSFHGEETQYF; CDR3nt: TGTGCCGGCAGTTTCCACGGGGAAGAGACCCAGTACTTC
j_gene: TRBJ2-7; v_gene: TRBV12-3/TRBV12-4; d_gene: -; abundance: -; CDR3aa: CASSFRREAYEQYF; CDR3nt: TGTGCCAGCAGTTTTAGGAGGGAGGCCTACGAGCAGTACTTC
j_gene: TRBJ2-3; v_gene: TRBV28; d_gene: -; abundance: -; CDR3aa: CASRITSSTDTQYF; CDR3nt: TGTGCCAGCAGAATCACTTCTAGCACAGATACGCAGTATTTT
j_gene: TRBJ2-7; v_gene: TRBV7-2; d_gene: -; abundance: few; CDR3aa: CASSLPRGSSYEQYF; CDR3nt: TGTGCCAGCAGCTTACCGCGAGGGTCCTCCTACGAGCAGTACTTC
j_gene: TRBJ1-2; v_gene: TRBV27; d_gene: TRBD1; abundance: -; CDR3aa: CASRGDSNGYTF; CDR3nt: TGTGCCAGCAGGGGGGACAGCAATGGCTACACCTTC
j_gene: TRBJ2-5; v_gene: TRBV12-3/TRBV12-4; d_gene: -; abundance: once; CDR3aa: CASSQIGQGRETQYF; CDR3nt: TGTGCCAGCAGCCAAATAGGACAAGGCAGGGAGACCCAGTACTTC
j_gene: TRBJ2-1; v_gene: TRBV19; d_gene: -; abundance: -; CDR3aa: CASSQGSTYNEQFF; CDR3nt: TGTGCCAGTAGTCAGGGGTCAACCTACAATGAGCAGTTCTTC
j_gene: TRBJ2-1; v_gene: TRBV10-2; d_gene: -; abundance: once; CDR3aa: CASSNDYLSYNEQFF; CDR3nt: TGCGCCAGCAGTAATGACTACCTCTCCTACAATGAGCAGTTCTTC
j_gene: TRBJ2-7; v_gene: TRBV20-1; d_gene: -; abundance: -; CDR3aa: CSASGRLEQYF; CDR3nt: TGCAGTGCTAGTGGGAGGCTCGAGCAGTACTTC
j_gene: TRBJ1-1; v_gene: TRBV12-3/TRBV12-4; d_gene: -; abundance: -; CDR3aa: CASSLVTGTEAFF; CDR3nt: TGTGCCAGCAGTTTAGTTACGGGCACTGAAGCTTTCTTT
j_gene: TRBJ2-3; v_gene: TRBV7-2; d_gene: TRBD2; abundance: -; CDR3aa: CASSLRIAGSTDTQYF; CDR3nt: TGTGCCAGCAGCTTAAGAATAGCGGGGAGCACAGATACGCAGTATTTT
j_gene: TRBJ2-7; v_gene: TRBV28; d_gene: -; abundance: -; CDR3aa: CASSFGTANYEQYF; CDR3nt: TGTGCCAGCAGTTTTGGGACGGCCAATTACGAGCAGTACTTC
j_gene: TRBJ2-3; v_gene: TRBV15; d_gene: -; abundance: -; CDR3aa: CATSRAQALQSTQYF; CDR3nt: TGTGCCACCAGCAGAGCCCAGGCCTTGCAGAGTACGCAGTATTTT
j_gene: TRBJ2-7; v_gene: TRBV20-1; d_gene: TRBD1; abundance: -; CDR3aa: CSAAGTGARAYEQYF; CDR3nt: TGCAGTGCGGCCGGGACAGGGGCCCGTGCCTACGAGCAGTACTTC
j_gene: TRBJ2-7; v_gene: TRBV6-2/TRBV6-3; d_gene: TRBD2; abundance: few; CDR3aa: CASTRQPYAAGVSYEQYF; CDR3nt: TGTGCCAGCACTAGACAGCCCTACGCGGCGGGAGTATCCTACGAGCAGTACTTC
j_gene: TRBJ2-3; v_gene: TRBV7-6; d_gene: -; abundance: -; CDR3aa: CASSLSDSSDTQYF; CDR3nt: TGTGCCAGCAGCTTGTCTGACTCTTCAGATACGCAGTATTTT
j_gene: TRBJ2-3; v_gene: TRBV7-2; d_gene: TRBD2; abundance: -; CDR3aa: CARGLAENTQYF; CDR3nt: TGTGCCCGCGGACTAGCGGAAAATACGCAGTATTTT